The text below deals with one TCR beta chain. The antigen remains unidentified. This sample was included in a study of CD8 T cells in ankylosing spondylitis. The CDR3 runs 15 residues. V dropped 4 bases and J dropped 0 bases, with 13 bases sitting between them. The germline CDR1 and CDR2 sequences are SQVTM and ANQGSEA. Points from the study as a whole: Reportedly, matched ankylosing spondylitis synovial fluid was significantly enriched for disease-linked clones.

TCRdb recomputed calls from the 5' RACE reads with MiXCR, one row per CDR3 protein. The sample holds 150,000 to 200,000 distinct CDR3 sequences, approximately 18% seen once. The gene calls are TRBV29-1 and TRBJ2-1, with D maybe TRBD1 (5 bases). Material for sequencing was blood, either unsorted or a sorted T cell fraction (not recorded which). This TCR came from a male donor under 30 with ankylosing spondylitis or in good health (not recorded which). CDR3 coding DNA: TGCAGCGTTGTAGGGGCTTCGAGCTCCTACAATGAGCAGTTCTTC. This gives the protein CSVVGASSSYNEQFF.